A single sample gave rise to the 22 T cell receptor beta chains below, sequenced in a study of shared clonotypes between healthy human individuals. The table came from immunoSEQ multiplex PCR; TCRdb's copy has only in-frame clones and leaves some out. The table shows around 2.1 million clones, with 95% occurring only once. Sequenced sample: naive CD4+ T cells sorted from blood. This sample's subset: CD45RA+ positively selected. The receptors derive from a young man in good health.

J is TRBJ2-7 and V is TRBV20-1, with TRBD1 as a possible D gene (5 bases). Per the germline V gene, CDR1 is DFQATT and CDR2 is SNEGSKA (reference sequence). This CDR3 has 10 amino acids. The germline V and J ends were trimmed by 7 bases and 5 bases, with 9 bases remaining between them. CDR3 coding DNA: TGCAGTGGATCAGGGAACGAGCAGTACTTC. Translation: CSGSGNEQYF.

This clone has only one observation. This chain joins TRBV7-8 and TRBJ2-5, with 7 positions matching TRBD2. The trim removed 4 bases at V and 5 bases at J, leaving 10 bases unmatched. CDR3 length: 15 residues. In germline, CDR1 is SGHVS, CDR2 FQNEAQ. CDR3 sequence reads: CASSSGTNRGETQYF. As DNA, the CDR3 is TGTGCCAGCAGCTCGGGGACTAACCGGGGCGAGACCCAGTACTTC.

V and J are TRBV6-5 and TRBJ1-3; a weak D match, TRBD1 (6 bases). V was clipped by 0 bases and J by 5 bases, with 14 bases between them. Germline V gene data show CDR1 as MNHEY and CDR2 as SVGAGI. The CDR3 covers 16 residues. For the CDR3, the DNA is TGTGCCAGCAGTTACTCGAGGGGAGGGGGAAGAAACACCATATATTTT. It encodes CASSYSRGGGRNTIYF.

J is TRBJ2-4 and V is TRBV5-6, with D possibly matching TRBD2 (7 bases). Trimming shortened V by 2 bases and J by 2 bases, and 17 bases separated the two germline ends. Germline values: CDR1 SGHDT, CDR2 YYEEEE. This CDR3 contains 17 residues. CDR3 nucleotides: TGTGCCAGCAGCTTCGGATCCGCGGGGGCATCCAAAAACATTCAGTACTTC. As protein: CASSFGSAGASKNIQYF.

Here the CDR3 DNA reads TGCGCCAGCAGGATAAAGACGTGCCCCACAGGGGAAAAACTGTTTTTT. Residues: CASRIKTCPTGEKLFF. The V gene is TRBV10-1, the J gene TRBJ1-4; weak D call: TRBD1 (6 bases). CDR1 WNHNN and CDR2 SYGVQD come from the germline V gene (reference sequence). The V end lost 6 bases, the J end lost 8 bases, and 22 bases lay between the germline ends. The CDR3 is 16 amino acids.

The chain uses TRBV27 and TRBJ2-7; D unclear. There are 14 residues in the CDR3. The V gene's germline CDR1 is MNHEY and CDR2 SMNVEV (reference sequence). V shed 6 bases and J shed 1 base, with 13 bases lying between them. Here the CDR3 DNA reads TGTGCCAGCAGCACGGAGTTAAAGTCCTACGAGCAGTACTTC. Translating it yields CASSTELKSYEQYF.

J is TRBJ1-4 and V is TRBV29-1; tentatively, D is TRBD1 (5 bases). This CDR3 has 13 amino acids. Trimming removed 7 bases at V and 7 bases at J, with 16 bases between. The germline gives CDR1 SQVTM, CDR2 ANQGSEA. In DNA, the CDR3 is TGCAGCGCCGGGACGAAGTTTTCTGAAAAACTGTTTTTT. Amino acid sequence: CSAGTKFSEKLFF.

Notes on this clone: This CDR3 is also generated by other DNA sequences in the sample. The J gene is TRBJ2-3, the V gene TRBV20-1, with D possibly TRBD2 on 5 matching bases. There are 11 residues in the CDR3. Between the trimmed V and J ends, which lost 3 bases and 6 bases, there was a span of 7 bases. Germline CDR1 and CDR2: DFQATT and SNEGSKA (reference sequence). The CDR3, as DNA: TGCAGTGCTAGGAGGGTGGATACGCAGTATTTT. Translating gives CSARRVDTQYF.

V gene TRBV6-4 combines with J gene TRBJ2-6, with D uncertain. V dropped 5 bases and J dropped 0 bases, with 11 bases sitting between them. Germline lookup yields CDR1 MRHNA and CDR2 SNTAGT. The CDR3 contains 16 residues. CDR3 in amino acids: CASSTDHSSGANVLTF. CDR3 sequence (DNA): TGTGCCAGCAGTACAGACCACAGCTCTGGGGCCAACGTCCTGACTTTC.

About this clone itself: Other DNA sequences in the same sample also yield this CDR3. The V and J genes are TRBV19 and TRBJ1-5, with D possibly matching TRBD1 (5 bases). Germline V CDR1 and CDR2: LNHDA, SQIVND (reference sequence). Trimming took 4 bases from V and 4 from J, leaving 8 bases between them. The CDR3 totals 13 residues. The CDR3 sequence: CASSRDRNQPQHF. DNA of the CDR3: TGTGCCAGTAGTAGGGACCGTAATCAGCCCCAGCATTTT.

The chain recombines TRBV4-2 with TRBJ1-5; unclear D gene. The germline gives CDR1 LGHNA, CDR2 YNFKEQ. The germline V and J ends were trimmed by 1 base and 6 bases, with 7 bases remaining between them. This CDR3 comprises 13 residues. The CDR3 here is CASSQGEVQPQHF. CDR3 nucleotide sequence: TGTGCCAGCAGCCAAGGGGAGGTTCAGCCCCAGCATTTT.

V gene TRBV6-6 combines with J gene TRBJ2-7, with 13 bases aligning to TRBD2. Germline V CDR1 and CDR2: MNHNY, SVGAGI (reference sequence). The CDR3 spans 14 residues. V dropped 8 bases and J dropped 3; count of bases not matched to a gene: 4. The CDR3 nucleotides are TGTGCCAGCGGGACTAGCGGGACAAACTACGAGCAGTACTTC. This translates into CASGTSGTNYEQYF.

This clone is a singleton in its sample. The rearrangement joins TRBV27 to TRBJ2-1, with D tentatively TRBD2 (5 bases). Germline V gene data show CDR1 as MNHEY and CDR2 as SMNVEV (reference sequence). The CDR3 extends over 16 amino acids. Trimming stripped 0 bases from V and 14 bases from J, with 23 bases between. The CDR3 region is CASSLSGAATRTGEFF. For the CDR3, the DNA is TGTGCCAGCAGTTTATCAGGAGCAGCTACTCGCACCGGGGAGTTCTTC.

This rearrangement joins TRBV5-1 to TRBJ1-6; D possibly corresponds to TRBD1 (5 bases). This CDR3 region has 15 residues. Germline V gene sequence: CDR1 SGHRS, CDR2 YFSETQ. V gave up 0 bases and J gave up 8 bases, with 12 bases separating them. In DNA form, the CDR3 reads TGCGCCAGCAGCTTGGCGCCCAGGGAAGATTCACCCCTCCACTTT. Translating it yields CASSLAPREDSPLHF. The complete variable domain, with remaining parts taken from reference TRBV5-1 and TRBJ1-6, reads KAGVTQTPRYLIKTRGQQVTLSCSPISGHRSVSWYQQTPGQGLQFLFEYFSETQRNKGNFPGRFSGRQFSNSRSEMNVSTLELGDSALYLCASSLAPREDSPLHFGNGTRLTVT.

V and J are TRBV5-6 and TRBJ1-2, with TRBD1 matching 7 bases. The CDR3 runs to 14 residues. Germline V gene lookup returns CDR1 SGHDT and CDR2 YYEEEE. The junction had 1 base not matched to a gene; V was cut back by 0 bases and J by 2 bases. The CDR3 DNA reads TGTGCCAGCAGCTTGGACAGGGGAAACTATGGCTACACCTTC. Translating gives CASSLDRGNYGYTF. Full variable domain (remainder filled in from reference TRBV5-6 and TRBJ1-2): DAGVTQSPTHLIKTRGQQVTLRCSPKSGHDTVSWYQQALGQGPQFIFQYYEEEERQRGNFPDRFSGHQFPNYSSELNVNALLLGDSALYLCASSLDRGNYGYTFGSGTRLTVV.

This chain connects TRBV10-3 to TRBJ1-5; TRBD1 agrees at 9 bases. Trimming removed 0 bases from V and 5 bases from J; junction bases left unmatched: 2. This CDR3 contains 15 residues. CDR1 and CDR2 from the germline V gene are ENHRY and SYGVKD. CDR3 sequence reads: CAISESGQGDQPQHF. The CDR3 nucleotides are TGTGCCATCAGTGAGTCGGGACAGGGAGATCAGCCCCAGCATTTT.

This chain connects TRBV28 to TRBJ1-5; 7 bases match TRBD1. The CDR3 has 15 residues. V dropped 8 bases and J dropped 9; count of bases not matched to a gene: 16. Germline V CDR1 and CDR2: MDHEN, SYDVKM. The DNA of the CDR3 is TGTGCCAGCGGAACGCTTGAGGGGGCAGTTGGGCCCCAGCATTTT. This encodes CASGTLEGAVGPQHF.

V usage is TRBV6-5 and J usage is TRBJ1-6; D is undetermined. Trimming cost V 0 bases and J 9 bases, with 12 bases left between them. CDR1 is MNHEY and CDR2 is SVGAGI in the germline V gene. The CDR3 is made up of 15 amino acids. CDR3 coding DNA: TGTGCCAGCAGTTACTCGAACACCTTAGGTTCACCCCTCCACTTT. Amino acids: CASSYSNTLGSPLHF.

The chain uses TRBV7-3 and TRBJ1-2, with D maybe TRBD1 (5 bases). The CDR3 contains 15 residues. The V end was cut by 3 bases, the J end by 2 bases, with 13 bases between. The germline gives CDR1 SGHTA, CDR2 FQGTGA. CDR3 nucleotide sequence: TGTGCCAGCAGCTTCGGGGGGAGCACAAACTATGGCTACACCTTC. Protein: CASSFGGSTNYGYTF.

The gene calls are TRBV7-3 and TRBJ2-1; unclear D gene. CDR3 size: 14 residues. From germline, CDR1 is SGHTA and CDR2 FQGTGA. Trimming cost V 6 bases and J 5 bases, with 14 bases left between them. The CDR3 region is CASSLSPANNEQFF. CDR3 sequence (DNA): TGTGCCAGCAGTTTATCCCCAGCGAACAATGAGCAGTTCTTC.

J is TRBJ2-7 and V is TRBV18; D is ambiguous. The length of the CDR3 is 13 residues. V lost 4 bases and J 3 bases, leaving 10 bases between the germline ends. In germline, CDR1 is KGHSH, CDR2 LQKENI. CDR3 in amino acids: CASSLSPGYEQYF. CDR3 nucleotides: TGTGCCAGCTCACTATCACCCGGCTACGAGCAGTACTTC.

The chain recombines TRBV5-1 with TRBJ2-7; D gene uncertain. CDR1 and CDR2 from the germline V gene are SGHRS and YFSETQ. Trimming took off 0 bases at V and 2 bases at J, with 12 bases between the two ends. The CDR3 runs to 15 residues. CDR3 protein: CASSLGGVSPYEQYF. For the CDR3, the DNA is TGCGCCAGCAGCTTGGGGGGTGTTAGTCCCTACGAGCAGTACTTC.